This TCR beta chain was sequenced for a study of vaccination and CD4 T cells after COVID-19 (dated by TCRdb to between 2022 and 2023). Turning to the overall study: Six males and four females were included in the convalescent cohort, with two Hispanic individuals, seven Caucasians, two Asians and one multiracial person represented. Two doses of either the Pfizer-BioNTech BNT162b2 vaccine (n=8) or the Moderna mRNA-1273 vaccine (n=2) were administered to participants. Post-COVID blood samples were collected from convalescent patients a median of about 92 days after diagnosis, with a range of about 30 to 161 days. Post-vaccine blood samples were taken a median of 72 days after the second vaccine dose, with a range of 14 to 241 days. Culture stimuli were overlapping spike peptide pools from SARS-CoV-2 and from the common cold coronaviruses HCoV-NL63, HCoV-OC43 and HCoV-229E. In control cultures, a CEFX viral epitope pool was used as positive control, an HIV-1 Nef peptide pool was used as negative control, or no peptide was added. The spike-specific CD4+ TCR repertoire was compared before and after mRNA vaccination in over 9 COVID-19 convalescent patients and 4 infection-naive healthy vaccine recipients. At the TCR clonotype level, an earlier paper using these donors assessed memory CD4+ T cell crossreactivity between SARS-CoV-2 and common cold coronavirus spike proteins. General study outcomes and caveats: Of the vaccine-specific clones found in convalescent patients, nearly all (304 of 307) were mono-reactive for SARS-CoV-2 spike instead of being cross-reactive with common cold coronaviruses. The number of convalescent patients in the study was relatively small, and the study did not examine early timepoints following natural infection. The median number of SARS-CoV-2-reactive clonotypes rose from fewer than 25 after infection to a few dozen after vaccination, but the change was not significant. In convalescent patients, a median 86.3% of post-vaccine SARS-CoV-2-reactive clones were detected only after vaccination, suggesting vaccine-specific priming.

Between the V and J ends, shortened by 3 bases and 3 bases respectively, the junction contains 11 bases. Via the germline V gene, CDR1 is KGHSH and CDR2 LQKENI. The CDR3 numbers 14 residues from cysteine through phenylalanine. The CDR3 DNA has 42 bases and is translated from base 1. The sample's treatment or condition label is to be understood as: approximately 10-day PBMC culture with coronavirus spike peptide pools or control peptides (ViraFEST assay). CD4+ T cells from unexposed donors were collected before the COVID-19 pandemic (2011-2018). The ViraFEST assay, used in the study, expanded antigen-specific T cells with peptide pools and then identified the expanded clonotypes through TCR sequencing. Each well held roughly 2.2 million PBMCs cultured in IMDM containing approximately 5% human AB serum and approximately 9.8 IU/ml IL-2, with 8.5 to 10 ug/ml peptide pools added. Half of the culture medium was replaced with fresh IL-2-containing medium on days 3 and 7. Once the cells had been in culture for less than 12 days, the EasySep CD4+ T cell isolation kit was used to isolate CD4+ T cells by negative selection. As cell numbers permitted, CD4+ T cells from unexposed donors were tested for reactivity to SARS-CoV-2 S and N and to four common cold coronavirus spike pools. Ficoll-Paque Plus gradient centrifugation was used to isolate PBMCs from whole blood, and the isolated PBMCs were then either used fresh or cryopreserved at -140C. Triplicate wells were generally used for each culture condition. Leukapheresis product for the unexposed donors was bought commercially.

Library preparation used PCR. DNA from cultured CD4+ T cells was subjected to TCR sequencing with the Oncomine TCR Beta short-read assay at the Johns Hopkins FTIC core. The QIAamp micro DNA kit was used to extract genomic DNA from the cultured CD4+ T cells. Oncomine TCR Beta libraries from cultured CD4+ T cells were pooled with unique dual indexes and sequenced on an Illumina iSeq 100. In the original analysis: Non-productive sequences were filtered out, and CDR3s that did not start with C, did not end with F or W, or were shorter than 7 amino acids were discarded. Antigen-specific clonotypes were identified using the MANAFEST web application through comparison of peptide-stimulated wells with reference and other culture wells. To be called positive, a clone needed an FDR below 0.05, an odds ratio above 5, and a productive frequency above 0.1% in at least two of three replicate wells. Cross-reactive clonotypes were defined as significantly expanded in both SARS-CoV-2 spike wells and at least one common cold coronavirus spike condition. Levenshtein distances (stringdist) and unrooted phylogenetic trees (ape) in R version 3.6.1 were used to assess CDR3 homology. The raw public data were reprocessed by TCRdb itself: fastp quality trimming at Q25, MiXCR clonotype calling, in-frame beta chains only. Rows with one shared CDR3 protein collapse into an entry with the most common genes and DNA. The authors' filters were not applied to this entry. For this sample there are over 7,500 distinct CDR3 sequences; 30% to 35% appear just once. The ten largest clones take up about 40% of the sample.

About this clonotype itself: Its binding antigen is unknown. No per-base quality is available; no much larger clone lies one base away.

This TCR was sampled from a human donor in good health. Sequencing used CD4+ T cells from blood, cultured in vitro. The sequence joins TRBV18 to TRBJ1-2; TRBD1 is a possible D gene, resting on 6 matching bases. The sequence in DNA is TGTGCCAGCTCACCCACAGGGAGGGACTATGGCTACACCTTC. Translated, this is CASSPTGRDYGYTF.